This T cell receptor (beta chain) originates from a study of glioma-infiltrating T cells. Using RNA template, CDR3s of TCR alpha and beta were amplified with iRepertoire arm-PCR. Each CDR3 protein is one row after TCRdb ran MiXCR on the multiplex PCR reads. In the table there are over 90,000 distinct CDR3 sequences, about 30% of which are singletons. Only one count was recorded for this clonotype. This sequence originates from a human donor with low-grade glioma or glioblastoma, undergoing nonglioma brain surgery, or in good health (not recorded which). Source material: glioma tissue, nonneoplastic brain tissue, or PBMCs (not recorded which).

The CDR3 DNA sequence: TGTGCCAGCAGCTTGTTGCAGGGGAGCTATGGCTACACCTTC. Its protein product is CASSLLQGSYGYTF. The chain joins TRBV5-6 to TRBJ1-2; a weak D match, TRBD1 (6 bases). Germline lookup yields CDR1 SGHDT and CDR2 YYEEEE. V shed 1 base and J shed 4 bases, with 11 bases lying between them. The CDR3 loop spans 14 amino acids. Drawing the rest from reference TRBV5-6 and TRBJ1-2, the complete variable domain is DAGVTQSPTHLIKTRGQQVTLRCSPKSGHDTVSWYQQALGQGPQFIFQYYEEEERQRGNFPDRFSGHQFPNYSSELNVNALLLGDSALYLCASSLLQGSYGYTFGSGTRLTVV.